These 24 T cell receptor beta chains came from one sample sequenced in a study of neurological immune-mediated disorders. TCRdb reprocessed the 5' RACE reads with MiXCR, giving one entry per CDR3 protein. In the table there are about 92,000 distinct CDR3 sequences, roughly 3.2% of which are singletons. The sequencing input was PBMCs. These receptors all stem from a woman in her forties or fifties with multiple sclerosis.

The chain employs TRBV7-9 and TRBJ2-7; D gene unclear. The CDR3 has 15 residues. Deletions cut 0 bases from V and 3 bases from J, with 12 bases between. Germline values: CDR1 SEHNR, CDR2 FQNEAQ (reference sequence). CDR3: CASSLADDVHYEQYF. In DNA form, the CDR3 reads TGTGCCAGCAGCTTAGCGGACGACGTACACTACGAGCAGTACTTC.

This clonotype was recorded many times. The genes are TRBV5-1 and TRBJ2-6, with D possibly matching TRBD1 (5 bases). Germline V gene data show CDR1 as SGHRS and CDR2 as YFSETQ. V was shortened by 6 bases and J by 0 bases, with 25 bases between the two germline ends. The CDR3 spans 20 residues. The CDR3 DNA reads TGCGCCAGCACCTTACCTAGGGGTGGCAGCCCAAACTCTGGGGCCAACGTCCTGACTTTC. This gives the protein CASTLPRGGSPNSGANVLTF.

A few counts support this clonotype. The chain couples TRBV6-5 to TRBJ1-1, with 11 bases fitting TRBD1. The V and J ends lost 3 bases and 4 bases, in that order; junction bases with no gene match: 13. Germline loops: CDR1 MNHEY, CDR2 SVGAGI. This CDR3 is built from 18 residues. The CDR3 is CASSYLTQDRGLVTEAFF. The CDR3 nucleotides read TGTGCCAGCAGTTATCTGACCCAGGACAGGGGGCTCGTCACTGAAGCTTTCTTT.

This clonotype showed up many times. The V and J genes are TRBV7-2 and TRBJ2-3; TRBD2 is a possible D gene (5 bases). CDR3 length: 15 amino acids. Trimming took off 5 bases at V and 0 bases at J, with 12 bases between the two ends. Germline V CDR1 and CDR2: SGHTA, FQGNSA. The chain's CDR3 is CASSEGTSSTDTQYF. The CDR3 nucleotides read TGTGCCAGCAGCGAGGGAACGAGCAGCACAGATACGCAGTATTTT.

This clonotype was seen at least ten times. CDR3 sequence: CSARHRQEKLFF. DNA for the CDR3: TGCAGTGCTAGACACCGACAGGAAAAACTGTTTTTT. V is TRBV20-1 and J is TRBJ1-4, with D perhaps matching TRBD1 (5 bases). Germline values: CDR1 DFQATT, CDR2 SNEGSKA (reference sequence). The CDR3 totals 12 residues. Trimming removed 2 bases from V and 8 bases from J, with 9 bases in between.

At least ten counts were recorded for this clonotype. CDR3 DNA sequence: TGTGCCAGCAGTCCACGACTCAATGAGCAGTTCTTC. Its translation: CASSPRLNEQFF. V usage is TRBV6-2 or TRBV6-3 and J usage is TRBJ2-1; no clear D gene. This CDR3 has 12 amino acids. Per germline, CDR1 MNHEY and CDR2 SVGEGT. The V gene lost 5 bases and the J gene lost 6 bases, with 8 bases spanning the gap.

This clonotype was recorded at least ten times. The genes are TRBV5-8 and TRBJ1-1; 7 bases are a match to TRBD1. The ends lost 5 bases at V and 0 bases at J; junction bases unmatched: 4. CDR1 and CDR2 (germline): SGHTS, YDEGEE. CDR3 length: 14 residues. The CDR3 nucleotides read TGTGCCAGCAGACCGGGACAGATGAACACTGAAGCTTTCTTT. Amino acids: CASRPGQMNTEAFF.

This clonotype was seen ten or more times. This chain connects TRBV29-1 to TRBJ2-5; 8 nucleotides agree with TRBD1. The J segment lost 4 bases and the V segment lost 0 bases, leaving 7 bases of the junction unmatched. CDR1 and CDR2 (germline): SQVTM, ANQGSEA. The CDR3 totals 15 residues. The CDR3 DNA sequence: TGCAGCGTTGAAGAACAGGGGGTGGGGGGAGAGACCCAGTACTTC. It specifies CSVEEQGVGGETQYF. The variable domain in full, with the rest retrieved from reference TRBV29-1 and TRBJ2-5, is SAVISQKPSRDICQRGTSLTIQCQVDSQVTMMFWYRQQPGQSLTLIATANQGSEATYESGFVIDKFPISRPNLTFSTLTVSNMSPEDSSIYLCSVEEQGVGGETQYFGPGTRLLVL.

The chain links TRBV12-3 or TRBV12-4 to TRBJ1-2; perhaps TRBD1 as D (6 bases). V shed 5 bases and J shed 6 bases, with 10 bases lying between them. The CDR3 length is 12 residues. The CDR3 DNA is TGTGCCAGCAGTCGACAGGTTGATGGCTACACCTTC. This translates into CASSRQVDGYTF.

This clonotype was recorded at least ten times. This sequence joins TRBV7-2 and TRBJ2-7, with D tentatively TRBD1 (6 bases). Germline V gene sequence: CDR1 SGHTA, CDR2 FQGNSA. The CDR3 length is 14 residues. The V end was cut by 3 bases, the J end by 0 bases, with 9 bases between. The CDR3 DNA is TGTGCCAGCAGCTTGAGACAGGACTCCTACGAGCAGTACTTC. This gives the protein CASSLRQDSYEQYF.

This clonotype occurred many times. V is TRBV20-1 and J is TRBJ2-1; D is ambiguous. V shed 2 bases and J shed 7 bases, with 12 bases lying between them. Germline V gene data show CDR1 as DFQATT and CDR2 as SNEGSKA (reference sequence). The CDR3 runs to 13 residues. The CDR3 DNA sequence: TGCAGTGCTAGAAAAGCGCGGTCGAATGAGCAGTTCTTC. Translating gives CSARKARSNEQFF.

This clonotype was seen at least ten times. The chain recombines TRBV9 with TRBJ2-6, with D perhaps TRBD1 (6 bases). V shed 0 bases and J shed 5 bases, with 12 bases lying between them. CDR3 size: 16 residues. Germline-derived CDR1 and CDR2 are SGDLS and YYNGEE. The CDR3 sequence: CASSVAVQGWANVLTF. The CDR3 DNA is TGTGCCAGCAGCGTAGCGGTACAGGGATGGGCCAACGTCCTGACTTTC.

In its sample, this clonotype was seen a few times. The chain uses TRBV24-1 and TRBJ2-3; D ambiguous. CDR3 length equals 13 residues. Germline V gene data show CDR1 as KGHDR and CDR2 as SFDVKD. Trimming removed 0 bases from V and 5 bases from J, with 5 bases in between. CDR3 sequence (DNA): TGTGCCACCAGTGATTTGACCTTAGATACGCAGTATTTT. Translation gives CATSDLTLDTQYF.

In this sample, this clonotype turned up many times. This chain joins TRBV5-1 and TRBJ2-7; D not resolved. CDR3 length: 13 amino acids. Germline values: CDR1 SGHRS, CDR2 YFSETQ. The ends were cut back, 7 bases at V and 5 bases at J, with 16 bases in the middle. The DNA for the CDR3 is TGCGCCAGCTCACCGGACGGCCCGAACGAGCAGTACTTC. Its protein product is CASSPDGPNEQYF.

This clonotype appeared many times. This rearrangement joins TRBV25-1 to TRBJ1-4; weak D call: TRBD1 (6 bases). Per germline, CDR1 MGHDK and CDR2 SYGVNS. The V and J ends lost 7 bases and 4 bases respectively, with 19 bases between them. The CDR3 has 16 residues. The CDR3 sequence is CASTPGTQSRNEKLFF. CDR3 nucleotides: TGTGCCAGCACGCCCGGGACACAATCCCGTAATGAAAAACTGTTTTTT.

Ten or more counts support this clonotype. The chain is built from TRBV20-1 and TRBJ2-1; the match to TRBD1 covers 12 bases. The CDR3 length is 18 residues. The V and J ends lost 3 bases and 7 bases, in that order; junction bases with no gene match: 16. Germline V gene data show CDR1 as DFQATT and CDR2 as SNEGSKA (reference sequence). The CDR3 nucleotides read TGCAGTGCTAGGGCCCCGGGACAGGGGGCTGTAAAAGGGAATGAGCAGTTCTTC. Residues: CSARAPGQGAVKGNEQFF.

This clonotype was seen many times. V is TRBV20-1 and J is TRBJ1-1; tentatively, D is TRBD1 (6 bases). From germline, CDR1 is DFQATT and CDR2 SNEGSKA (reference sequence). V was pared by 7 bases and J by 1 base, with 16 bases between. The CDR3 is 14 amino acids. The CDR3 is CSVHRGARNTEAFF. CDR3 in DNA: TGCAGTGTCCACCGGGGGGCGAGGAACACTGAAGCTTTCTTT.

The V and J genes are TRBV4-1 and TRBJ1-2, with no clear D. The CDR3 contains 19 residues. Germline-derived CDR1 and CDR2 are MGHRA and YSYEKL. Trimming took off 2 bases at V and 0 bases at J, with 22 bases between the two ends. This CDR3 is CASSQFVSDQEQSNYGYTF. The CDR3 DNA sequence: TGCGCCAGCAGCCAATTTGTGTCGGACCAAGAGCAGTCTAACTATGGCTACACCTTC.

In this sample, this clonotype turned up a few times. V is TRBV3-1 and J is TRBJ2-3; D unresolved. Germline V gives CDR1 LGHDT, CDR2 YNNKEL (reference sequence). The CDR3 covers 11 residues. The ends were cut back, 5 bases at V and 9 bases at J, with 9 bases in the middle. DNA for the CDR3: TGTGCCAGCAGCTCCGAAGTGACGCAGTATTTT. Translating gives CASSSEVTQYF.

This clonotype was counted at least ten times. This rearrangement joins TRBV9 to TRBJ1-1, with TRBD1 as a possible D gene (5 bases). This CDR3 comprises 14 residues. With 6 bases removed from V and 5 bases from J, the gap between germline ends came to 17 bases. CDR1 and CDR2 (germline): SGDLS, YYNGEE. The DNA for the CDR3 is TGTGCCAGCAACGGAGATGGGGCTTTAACTGAAGCTTTCTTT. Amino acids: CASNGDGALTEAFF.

This clonotype was found many times. The chain employs TRBV18 and TRBJ1-2; unclear D gene. Between the trimmed V and J ends, which lost 2 bases and 7 bases, there was a span of 11 bases. Per the germline V gene, CDR1 is KGHSH and CDR2 is LQKENI. This CDR3 is 13 amino acids long. CDR3 DNA sequence: TGTGCCAGCTCACCAGAGTCATCGTTTGGCTACACCTTC. Protein sequence: CASSPESSFGYTF.

This clonotype came up many times. The chain has TRBV20-1 and TRBJ1-5; 7 nucleotides match TRBD1. Trimming took 3 bases from V and 5 from J; bases not matched to a gene: 7. The CDR3 totals 14 residues. Germline V CDR1 and CDR2: DFQATT, SNEGSKA (reference sequence). CDR3 DNA: TGCAGTGCTAGTGCGCGACAGGGCCATCAGCCCCAGCATTTT. Translation gives CSASARQGHQPQHF.

A note on this clonotype: A clone one base away is much larger, so this may be a read error. The CDR3 nucleotides read TGTGCCAGCAGTTACGGGGGATACTACGAGCAGTACTTC. It yields the protein CASSYGGYYEQYF. V is TRBV6-5 and J is TRBJ2-7; tentatively, D is TRBD1 or TRBD2 (5 bases each). In germline, CDR1 is MNHEY, CDR2 SVGAGI. The CDR3 is 13 residues long. V lost 2 bases and J 3 bases, leaving 8 bases between the germline ends.

This clonotype turned up a few times. V and J are TRBV27 and TRBJ2-7, with 8 nucleotides matching TRBD2. Trimming at V came to 8 bases and at J to 3 bases, leaving 12 bases not matched to a gene. This CDR3 spans 15 amino acids. CDR1 and CDR2 (germline): MNHEY, SMNVEV (reference sequence). The CDR3 sequence: CASGQRGTGGYEQYF. CDR3 nucleotides: TGTGCCAGCGGCCAGCGGGGGACTGGTGGCTACGAGCAGTACTTC.